Each of the 21 T cell receptor beta chains below was sequenced from the same sample in a study of control samples from healthy donors and cancer patients. The table came from immunoSEQ multiplex PCR; TCRdb's copy has only in-frame clones and leaves some out. The repertoire holds 150,000 or so clones, with 93% as singletons. The sequenced sample consisted of blood. The receptors derive from a young man in good health.

V usage is TRBV2 and J usage is TRBJ1-4; 9 bases are shared with TRBD1. The V segment lost 8 bases and the J segment 7 bases; nucleotides outside the gene matches: 8. Germline assignment: CDR1 SNHLY and CDR2 FYNNEI. The CDR3 contains 14 residues. The DNA of the CDR3 is TGTGCCAGCTTGTGGGGACAGGGAATTGAAAAACTGTTTTTT. Amino acid sequence: CASLWGQGIEKLFF.

This clone was recorded only once. The rearrangement uses TRBV28 and TRBJ1-5; a weak D match, TRBD1 (5 bases). Germline CDR1 is MDHEN and CDR2 is SYDVKM. The CDR3 is made up of 16 amino acids. V was cut by 5 bases and J by 0 bases, with 14 bases left in between. The CDR3 sequence is CASSTQGVASNQPQHF. In DNA form, the CDR3 reads TGTGCCAGCAGTACGCAAGGGGTAGCTAGCAATCAGCCCCAGCATTTT.

J is TRBJ1-5 and V is TRBV14, with D perhaps matching TRBD1 (6 bases). The germline gives CDR1 SGHDN, CDR2 FVKESK. The CDR3 totals 14 residues. The V end was cut by 1 base, the J end by 7 bases, with 11 bases between. CDR3: CASSQVGGGQPQHF. The CDR3 DNA reads TGTGCCAGCAGCCAAGTTGGGGGCGGGCAGCCCCAGCATTTT.

The CDR3 loop reads CATSRGASASLYF. CDR3 DNA sequence: TGTGCCACCAGCAGAGGGGCCTCTGCCTCCCTGTACTTC. This sequence joins TRBV15 and TRBJ2-7; D unclear. The germline V and J ends were trimmed by 1 base and 12 bases, with 16 bases remaining between them. In germline, CDR1 is LNHNV, CDR2 YYDKDF (reference sequence). The CDR3 contains 13 residues.

J is TRBJ1-1 and V is TRBV20-1; D perhaps matches TRBD1 (6 bases). This CDR3 spans 11 amino acids. Germline CDR1 is DFQATT and CDR2 is SNEGSKA (reference sequence). Trimming left V 7 bases short and J 11 bases short, with 17 bases between. The CDR3 DNA reads TGCAGTGTCCTCCCAGGGGCATTGGCTTTCTTT. It codes for CSVLPGALAFF.

The chain uses TRBV4-2 and TRBJ2-1; possible D gene TRBD1, 6 bases. CDR1 and CDR2 from the germline V gene are LGHNA and YNFKEQ. This CDR3 is built from 19 residues. V lost 0 bases and J lost 6, with 24 bases in between. The CDR3 region has the DNA TGTGCCAGCAGCCAAGAGAAAGACAGGACCTTTTTAATTCGCAATGAGCAGTTCTTC. Translation: CASSQEKDRTFLIRNEQFF.

V is TRBV7-9 and J is TRBJ2-1, with D unresolved. The CDR3 sequence is 12 residues long. The V end lost 3 bases, the J end lost 6 bases, and 6 bases lay between the germline ends. Germline assignment: CDR1 SEHNR and CDR2 FQNEAQ (reference sequence). This CDR3 is CASSFLGNEQFF. For the CDR3, the DNA is TGTGCCAGCAGCTTTCTTGGCAATGAGCAGTTCTTC.

This clone was recorded once. The chain's CDR3 is CASSEGTGRRSYNEQFF. CDR3 DNA: TGTGCCAGCAGCGAAGGGACGGGGCGTAGGTCCTACAATGAGCAGTTCTTC. The chain links TRBV11-2 to TRBJ2-1; D may match TRBD1 or TRBD2 (5 bases each). This CDR3 has 17 amino acids. Looked up from germline, CDR1 is SGHAT and CDR2 is FQNNGV. V was clipped by 5 bases and J by 1 base, with 18 bases between them.

The rearrangement joins TRBV27 to TRBJ1-1, with a tentative D call TRBD1 (5 bases). The germline V gene encodes CDR1 MNHEY and CDR2 SMNVEV (reference sequence). V was pared by 1 base and J by 3 bases, with 6 bases between. The CDR3 contains 13 residues. CDR3 nucleotides: TGTGCCAGCAGTTTATTGGGGGACACTGAAGCTTTCTTT. This sequence encodes CASSLLGDTEAFF.

This clone appeared once. The V gene is TRBV9, the J gene TRBJ2-2; TRBD2 matches at 13 bases. The CDR3 contains 20 residues. CDR1 and CDR2 from the germline V gene are SGDLS and YYNGEE. Trimming cost V 0 bases and J 3 bases; bases outside gene matches: 11. CDR3 protein: CASSVGDRLAGGGDTGELFF. The CDR3 coding sequence is TGTGCCAGCAGCGTAGGAGACAGACTAGCGGGGGGTGGAGACACCGGGGAGCTGTTTTTT.

V and J are TRBV10-3 and TRBJ1-2; D is uncertain. Germline CDR1 is ENHRY and CDR2 is SYGVKD. The CDR3 totals 13 residues. V was clipped by 7 bases and J by 2 bases, with 11 bases between them. The CDR3: CAIMADYNYGYTF. In nucleotides, the CDR3 is TGTGCCATCATGGCAGACTACAACTATGGCTACACCTTC.

This clone was picked up a small number of times. V gene TRBV6-1 combines with J gene TRBJ2-7; a weak D match, TRBD2 (5 bases). The CDR3 covers 17 residues. Germline CDR1 and CDR2: MNHNS and SASEGT. V was cut by 3 bases and J by 3 bases, with 21 bases left in between. CDR3 amino acids: CASSELGHLAGFYEQYF. The CDR3 DNA is TGTGCCAGCAGTGAGTTGGGTCATCTAGCAGGTTTCTACGAGCAGTACTTC.

The chain uses TRBV4-3 and TRBJ2-5, with no clear D. V gave up 3 bases and J gave up 2 bases, with 16 bases separating them. This CDR3 contains 16 residues. CDR1 and CDR2 from the germline V gene are LGHNA and YSLEER. The CDR3 here is CASSHVTGPSQETQYF. DNA of the CDR3: TGCGCCAGCAGCCATGTCACCGGACCTTCGCAAGAGACCCAGTACTTC.

This clone was detected only a few times. This sequence joins TRBV10-2 and TRBJ1-5; D gene uncertain. Per germline, CDR1 WSHSY and CDR2 SAAADI. Deletions cut 6 bases from V and 2 bases from J, with 14 bases between. The CDR3 has 15 amino acids. CDR3 sequence: CASRSGAVGNQPQHF. Here the CDR3 DNA reads TGCGCCAGCAGATCAGGAGCAGTTGGCAATCAGCCCCAGCATTTT.

The chain links TRBV11-3 to TRBJ2-2; D is unclear. From germline, CDR1 is SGHNT and CDR2 YENEEA. The V gene lost 3 bases and the J gene lost 0 bases, with 11 bases spanning the gap. There are 16 residues in the CDR3. The CDR3 here is CASSFKTTANTGELFF. Here the CDR3 DNA reads TGTGCCAGCAGCTTCAAGACAACCGCGAACACCGGGGAGCTGTTTTTT.

The chain recombines TRBV6-7 with TRBJ1-4; D not certain. TRBV6-7 is marked as an open reading frame, function uncertain. The CDR3 length is 16 residues. Deletions cut 0 bases from V and 3 bases from J, with 11 bases between. The CDR3 reads CASSYSNSKANEKLFF. The CDR3 DNA reads TGTGCCAGCAGTTACTCGAACAGCAAGGCTAATGAAAAACTGTTTTTT.

V gene TRBV6-5 combines with J gene TRBJ2-3; D gene ambiguous. The CDR3 has 11 residues. V was pared by 7 bases and J by 8 bases, with 10 bases between. Germline loops: CDR1 MNHEY, CDR2 SVGAGI. Here the CDR3 DNA reads TGTGCCAGCACCTTTTTACTTACGCAGTATTTT. Translated, it gives CASTFLLTQYF.

The chain couples TRBV7-9 to TRBJ2-1, with 7 bases aligning to TRBD2. CDR1 and CDR2 from the germline V gene are SEHNR and FQNEAQ (reference sequence). J was trimmed by 8 bases and V by 6 bases; bases with no gene match: 7. The CDR3 consists of 13 residues. The CDR3 DNA is TGTGCCAGCAGTCCGCTGACTAGCTATGAGCAGTTCTTC. Translated: CASSPLTSYEQFF.

The rearrangement links TRBV5-5 to TRBJ2-3, with TRBD2 identical over 8 bases. Germline values: CDR1 SGHKS, CDR2 YYEKEE (reference sequence). Trimming took 4 bases from V and 2 from J; bases not matched to a gene: 6. The CDR3 has 15 residues. The CDR3 loop reads CASSSPGLVTDTQYF. The CDR3 DNA is TGTGCCAGCAGCAGCCCGGGACTAGTCACAGATACGCAGTATTTT.

The V gene is TRBV30, the J gene TRBJ1-4; 9 positions agree with TRBD1. Germline V gene data show CDR1 as GTSNPN and CDR2 as SVGIG (reference sequence). The V segment lost 8 bases and the J segment 8 bases; nucleotides outside the gene matches: 6. There are 12 residues in the CDR3. CDR3 protein: CAVDRGREKLFF. DNA of the CDR3: TGTGCCGTGGACAGGGGCCGAGAAAAACTGTTTTTT.

The chain is built from TRBV28 and TRBJ2-1; D may be TRBD1 or TRBD2 (5 bases each). Germline assignment: CDR1 MDHEN and CDR2 SYDVKM. Trimming pared 7 bases from V and 4 bases from J, leaving 14 bases between. This CDR3 has 14 amino acids. CDR3 sequence reads: CASTLRDDYNEQFF. The CDR3 DNA sequence: TGTGCCAGCACCCTCCGGGACGATTACAATGAGCAGTTCTTC. Drawing the rest from reference TRBV28 and TRBJ2-1, the complete variable domain is DVKVTQSSRYLVKRTGEKVFLECVQDMDHENMFWYRQDPGLGLRLIYFSYDVKMKEKGDIPEGYSVSREKKERFSLILESASTNQTSMYLCASTLRDDYNEQFFGPGTRLTVL.